The next 5 T cell receptor beta chains were all read from a single sample in a study of cytomegalovirus exposure and HLA in healthy donors. Primers: 60 Vbeta forward and 13 Jbeta reverse. Profiling relied on immunoSEQ multiplex PCR, and the TCRdb table lists in-frame clones only, not all of them. Seen here are 85,000 to 100,000 clones, approximately 86% observed once, and the top ten hold approximately 10%. The specimen sequenced was PBMCs. These receptors were taken from a man aged 25 to 40 in good health and CMV-seropositive.

The CDR3 DNA follows: TGCGCCAGCAGCTTGGGGACACAGAACACCGGGGAGCTGTTTTTT. Translating gives CASSLGTQNTGELFF. This rearrangement joins TRBV5-1 to TRBJ2-2; TRBD1 might be the D (5 bases). The CDR3 loop spans 15 amino acids. The V and J ends lost 0 bases and 1 base respectively, with 7 bases between them. CDR1 and CDR2 (germline): SGHRS, YFSETQ. Combining the CDR3 with reference TRBV5-1 and TRBJ2-2 gives the whole variable domain KAGVTQTPRYLIKTRGQQVTLSCSPISGHRSVSWYQQTPGQGLQFLFEYFSETQRNKGNFPGRFSGRQFSNSRSEMNVSTLELGDSALYLCASSLGTQNTGELFFGEGSRLTVL.

On this clone: A junction boundary mismatches the germline segment, possibly from a read error. The J gene is TRBJ2-3, the V gene TRBV7-9; D ambiguous. Germline V CDR1 and CDR2: SEHNR, FQNEAQ (reference sequence). This CDR3 has 12 amino acids. DNA for the CDR3: TGTTCCAGCAGCCCTAACACAGATACGCAGTATTTT. Its protein is CSSSPNTDTQYF. The entire variable domain, with the rest obtained from reference TRBV7-9 and TRBJ2-3, is as follows: DTGVSQNPRHKITKRGQNVTFRCDPISEHNRLYWYRQTLGQGPEFLTYFQNEAQLEKSRLLSDRFSAERPKGSFSTLEIQRTEQGDSAMYLCSSSPNTDTQYFGPGTRLTVL.

The chain links TRBV7-9 to TRBJ2-3, with 7 positions matching TRBD1. The CDR3 is 16 residues long. Germline V gene lookup returns CDR1 SEHNR and CDR2 FQNEAQ (reference sequence). J was trimmed by 0 bases and V by 5 bases; bases with no gene match: 8. Here the CDR3 reads CASSPRQGPSTDTQYF. CDR3 DNA sequence: TGTGCCAGCAGCCCGAGACAGGGCCCTAGCACAGATACGCAGTATTTT. Complete variable domain (other parts from reference TRBV7-9 and TRBJ2-3): DTGVSQNPRHKITKRGQNVTFRCDPISEHNRLYWYRQTLGQGPEFLTYFQNEAQLEKSRLLSDRFSAERPKGSFSTLEIQRTEQGDSAMYLCASSPRQGPSTDTQYFGPGTRLTVL.

The chain uses TRBV7-8 and TRBJ1-5; weak D call: TRBD1 (5 bases). The V end was cut by 1 base, the J end by 8 bases, with 18 bases between. Germline V gene lookup returns CDR1 SGHVS and CDR2 FQNEAQ. The CDR3 loop spans 16 amino acids. The CDR3 DNA sequence: TGTGCCAGCAGCTTAGGATCGGTCCAGGGCGGGGAGCCCCAGCATTTT. Protein: CASSLGSVQGGEPQHF. The full variable domain, its missing parts supplied by reference TRBV7-8 and TRBJ1-5, is GAGVSQSPRYKVAKRGQDVALRCDPISGHVSLFWYQQALGQGPEFLTYFQNEAQLDKSGLPSDRFFAERPEGSVSTLKIQRTQQEDSAVYLCASSLGSVQGGEPQHFGDGTRLSIL.

This clone was detected only once. This sequence joins TRBV20-1 and TRBJ2-3; no clear D. This CDR3 is built from 10 residues. Trimming pared 6 bases from V and 4 bases from J, leaving 5 bases between. Germline V gene sequence: CDR1 DFQATT, CDR2 SNEGSKA (reference sequence). The CDR3 reads CSARPDTQYF. CDR3 in DNA: TGCAGTGCCCGTCCAGATACGCAGTATTTT.